The rows below give T cell receptor beta chains drawn from one sample of a study of blood T cell repertoires in COVID-19. The protocol was immunoSEQ multiplex PCR, while the TCRdb copy is restricted to in-frame clones and leaves out a portion. The sample holds under 300,000 clones, about 87% seen once. Sequencing was performed on PBMCs or T cells enriched from blood (not recorded which). The origin of the receptors is a woman between 45 and 65 years old who had recovered from COVID-19. Both conserved end residues are part of each CDR3. D genes are given only for firm matches. Clone sizes are given selectively: once, few, many, or a class where the clone is expanded.

J gene: TRBJ1-3
V gene: TRBV18
clone size: -
D gene: -
CDR3 protein: CASSPPTQPGNTIYF
CDR3 DNA: TGTGCCAGCTCACCACCGACACAGCCTGGAAACACCATATATTTT

J gene: TRBJ2-3
V gene: TRBV5-4
clone size: -
D gene: -
CDR3 protein: CASSLVRGGSTDTQYF
CDR3 DNA: TGTGCCAGCAGCTTGGTTAGAGGGGGTAGCACAGATACGCAGTATTTT

J gene: TRBJ1-2
V gene: TRBV6-5
clone size: -
D gene: TRBD1
CDR3 protein: CASSYISGGGYTF
CDR3 DNA: TGTGCCAGCAGTTACATATCAGGGGGTGGCTACACCTTC

J gene: TRBJ2-7
V gene: TRBV28
clone size: -
D gene: TRBD2
CDR3 protein: CASSLMGLAGGNYEQYF
CDR3 DNA: TGTGCCAGCAGTTTGATGGGACTAGCGGGAGGAAACTACGAGCAGTACTTC

J gene: TRBJ2-5
V gene: TRBV6-5
clone size: -
D gene: -
CDR3 protein: CASVGLGIETQYF
CDR3 DNA: TGTGCCAGCGTCGGACTCGGCATAGAGACCCAGTACTTC

J gene: TRBJ1-2
V gene: TRBV28
clone size: -
D gene: -
CDR3 protein: CASSLSLYGYTF
CDR3 DNA: TGTGCCAGCAGTTTATCCCTCTATGGCTACACCTTC

J gene: TRBJ2-1
V gene: TRBV28
clone size: -
D gene: TRBD2
CDR3 protein: CASRFPAGEYNEQFF
CDR3 DNA: TGTGCCAGCCGGTTCCCAGCGGGGGAATACAATGAGCAGTTCTTC

J gene: TRBJ2-3
V gene: TRBV28
clone size: -
D gene: -
CDR3 protein: CASRDSGITDTQYF
CDR3 DNA: TGTGCCAGCAGGGACTCGGGGATTACAGATACGCAGTATTTT

J gene: TRBJ1-2
V gene: TRBV5-1
clone size: -
D gene: TRBD1
CDR3 protein: CASSHGQDRHGYTF
CDR3 DNA: TGCGCCAGCAGCCACGGACAGGACCGTCATGGCTACACCTTC

J gene: TRBJ1-1
V gene: TRBV19
clone size: once
D gene: TRBD1
CDR3 protein: CASNGQGELTEAFF
CDR3 DNA: TGTGCCAGTAACGGACAGGGGGAATTGACTGAAGCTTTCTTT

J gene: TRBJ1-4
V gene: TRBV6-5
clone size: -
D gene: -
CDR3 protein: CASSYKTATNEKLFF
CDR3 DNA: TGTGCCAGCAGTTACAAGACTGCAACTAATGAAAAACTGTTTTTT

J gene: TRBJ1-2
V gene: TRBV27
clone size: -
D gene: -
CDR3 protein: CASSLSILPTGDGYTF
CDR3 DNA: TGTGCCAGCAGTTTATCGATCCTACCGACAGGCGATGGCTACACCTTC

J gene: TRBJ1-4
V gene: TRBV7-9
clone size: -
D gene: -
CDR3 protein: CASSDPGANGGRKLFF
CDR3 DNA: TGTGCCAGCAGCGACCCAGGAGCCAATGGAGGAAGAAAACTGTTTTTT

J gene: TRBJ1-1
V gene: TRBV29-1
clone size: -
D gene: -
CDR3 protein: CSVVPQGTEAFF
CDR3 DNA: TGCAGCGTTGTTCCCCAGGGGACTGAAGCTTTCTTT

J gene: TRBJ2-2
V gene: TRBV2
clone size: -
D gene: -
CDR3 protein: CASRDRINTGELFF
CDR3 DNA: TGTGCCAGCAGAGACAGGATAAACACCGGGGAGCTGTTTTTT

J gene: TRBJ1-5
V gene: TRBV2
clone size: -
D gene: -
CDR3 protein: CASSGQLNQPQHF
CDR3 DNA: TGTGCCAGCAGCGGACAGCTCAATCAGCCCCAGCATTTT

J gene: TRBJ1-1
V gene: TRBV30
clone size: few
D gene: -
CDR3 protein: CAWSVLGGGVEAFF
CDR3 DNA: TGTGCCTGGAGTGTACTTGGAGGAGGGGTTGAAGCTTTCTTT

J gene: TRBJ2-2
V gene: TRBV7-3
clone size: -
D gene: TRBD2
CDR3 protein: CASSFTSGRATNTGELFF
CDR3 DNA: TGTGCCAGCAGCTTTACTAGCGGGAGGGCTACGAACACCGGGGAGCTGTTTTTT

J gene: TRBJ1-2
V gene: TRBV25-1
clone size: -
D gene: -
CDR3 protein: CASSPRGGRSYGYTF
CDR3 DNA: TGTGCCAGCAGTCCCCGGGGAGGGCGATCCTATGGCTACACCTTC

J gene: TRBJ1-3
V gene: TRBV4-2
clone size: -
D gene: -
CDR3 protein: CASSQDPGDFSGNTIYF
CDR3 DNA: TGTGCCAGCAGCCAAGATCCGGGGGATTTCTCTGGAAACACCATATATTTT

J gene: TRBJ1-1
V gene: TRBV5-4
clone size: few
D gene: -
CDR3 protein: CASGPQHPNTEAFF
CDR3 DNA: TGTGCCAGCGGCCCTCAACACCCAAACACTGAAGCTTTCTTT

J gene: TRBJ1-3
V gene: TRBV5-1
clone size: -
D gene: TRBD1
CDR3 protein: CASSPSGQGVRNTIYF
CDR3 DNA: TGCGCCAGCAGCCCCTCGGGACAGGGAGTGCGAAACACCATATATTTT

J gene: TRBJ1-1
V gene: TRBV21-1
clone size: -
D gene: -
CDR3 protein: CASSKRPGNRNTEAFF
CDR3 DNA: TGTGCCAGCAGCAAGAGACCCGGGAACAGGAACACTGAAGCTTTCTTT

J gene: TRBJ2-7
V gene: TRBV28
clone size: -
D gene: -
CDR3 protein: CASSPRPILGDTRYEQYF
CDR3 DNA: TGTGCCAGCAGTCCTCGACCTATACTTGGGGACACCCGGTACGAGCAGTACTTC

J gene: TRBJ2-7
V gene: TRBV19
clone size: -
D gene: -
CDR3 protein: CASSIAGDEQYF
CDR3 DNA: TGTGCCAGTAGTATAGCGGGTGACGAGCAGTACTTC

J gene: TRBJ1-6
V gene: TRBV27
clone size: -
D gene: -
CDR3 protein: CASSLVTFSALGPLHF
CDR3 DNA: TGTGCCAGCAGTTTAGTGACATTTTCTGCTTTGGGACCCCTCCACTTT

J gene: TRBJ2-3
V gene: TRBV29-1
clone size: -
D gene: -
CDR3 protein: CSVAVRAPDTQYF
CDR3 DNA: TGCAGCGTTGCCGTCAGGGCACCAGATACGCAGTATTTT

J gene: TRBJ2-5
V gene: TRBV27
clone size: -
D gene: TRBD1
CDR3 protein: CASSQPLTGGGETQYF
CDR3 DNA: TGTGCCAGCAGCCAACCCCTGACAGGGGGGGGAGAGACCCAGTACTTC

J gene: TRBJ1-1
V gene: TRBV27
clone size: -
D gene: -
CDR3 protein: CASSLRGGLSEAFF
CDR3 DNA: TGTGCCAGCAGTCTCCGCGGGGGTTTATCTGAAGCTTTCTTT

J gene: TRBJ1-4
V gene: TRBV2
clone size: -
D gene: TRBD1
CDR3 protein: CASRDGTGPLLGKLFF
CDR3 DNA: TGTGCCAGCAGAGACGGGACAGGGCCCCTCCTAGGAAAACTGTTTTTT

J gene: TRBJ2-2
V gene: TRBV6-4
clone size: many
D gene: TRBD2
CDR3 protein: CASTSDGTSGTGELFF
CDR3 DNA: TGTGCCAGCACTTCCGATGGGACTAGCGGCACCGGGGAGCTGTTTTTT

J gene: TRBJ1-2
V gene: TRBV20-1
clone size: many
D gene: -
CDR3 protein: CSAFEIGYTF
CDR3 DNA: TGCAGTGCCTTCGAGATCGGGTACACCTTC